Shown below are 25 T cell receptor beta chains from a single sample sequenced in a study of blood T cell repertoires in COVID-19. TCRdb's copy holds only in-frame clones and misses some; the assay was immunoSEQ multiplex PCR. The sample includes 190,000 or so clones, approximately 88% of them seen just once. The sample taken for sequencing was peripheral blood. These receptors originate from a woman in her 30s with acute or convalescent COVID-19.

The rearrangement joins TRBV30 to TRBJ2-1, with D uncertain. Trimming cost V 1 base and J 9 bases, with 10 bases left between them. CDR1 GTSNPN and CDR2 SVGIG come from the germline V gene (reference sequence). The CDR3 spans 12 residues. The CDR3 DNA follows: TGTGCCTGGAGTGAGCCCCGAAGTGAGCAGTTCTTC. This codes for CAWSEPRSEQFF.

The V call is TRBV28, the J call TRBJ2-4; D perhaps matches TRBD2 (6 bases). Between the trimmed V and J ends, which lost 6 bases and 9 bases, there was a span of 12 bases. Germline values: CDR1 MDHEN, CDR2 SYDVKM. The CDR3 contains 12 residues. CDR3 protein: CASREGGSIQYF. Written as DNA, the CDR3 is TGTGCCAGCAGGGAAGGAGGGTCCATTCAGTACTTC.

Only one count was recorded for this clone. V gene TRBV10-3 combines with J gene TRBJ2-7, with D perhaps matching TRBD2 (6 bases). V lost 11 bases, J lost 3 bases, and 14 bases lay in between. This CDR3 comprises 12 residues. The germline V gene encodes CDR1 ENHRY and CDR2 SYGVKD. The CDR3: CAARTDYYEQYF. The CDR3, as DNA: TGTGCCGCTCGGACGGACTACTACGAGCAGTACTTC.

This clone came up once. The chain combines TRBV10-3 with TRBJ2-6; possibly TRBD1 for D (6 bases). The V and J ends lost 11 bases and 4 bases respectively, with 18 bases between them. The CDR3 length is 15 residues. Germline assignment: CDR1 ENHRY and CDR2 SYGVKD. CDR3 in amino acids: CAVSAAGDGANVLTF. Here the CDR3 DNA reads TGTGCCGTATCAGCTGCAGGGGACGGGGCCAACGTCCTGACTTTC.

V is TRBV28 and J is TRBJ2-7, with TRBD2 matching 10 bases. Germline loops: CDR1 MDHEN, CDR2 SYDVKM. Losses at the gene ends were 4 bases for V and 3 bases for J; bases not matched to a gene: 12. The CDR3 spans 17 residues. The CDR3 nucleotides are TGTGCCAGCAGTTCCCCAAGCGGGAGGGCCGGATTCTACGAGCAGTACTTC. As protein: CASSSPSGRAGFYEQYF. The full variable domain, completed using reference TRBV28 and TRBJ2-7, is DVKVTQSSRYLVKRTGEKVFLECVQDMDHENMFWYRQDPGLGLRLIYFSYDVKMKEKGDIPEGYSVSREKKERFSLILESASTNQTSMYLCASSSPSGRAGFYEQYFGPGTRLTVT.

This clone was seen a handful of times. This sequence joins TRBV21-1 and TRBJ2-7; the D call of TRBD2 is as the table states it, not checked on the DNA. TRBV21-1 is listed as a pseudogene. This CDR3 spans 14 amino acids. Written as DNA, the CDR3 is TGTGCCAGCAGCCCCGGGAGGGGGAACTACGAGCAGTACTTC. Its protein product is CASSPGRGNYEQYF.

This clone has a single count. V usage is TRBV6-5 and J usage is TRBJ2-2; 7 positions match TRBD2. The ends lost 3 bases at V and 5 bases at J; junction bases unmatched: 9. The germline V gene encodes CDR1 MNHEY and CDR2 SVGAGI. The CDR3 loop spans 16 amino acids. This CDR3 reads CASSYGWYSGTGELFF. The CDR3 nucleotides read TGTGCCAGCAGTTATGGTTGGTATAGCGGGACCGGGGAGCTGTTTTTT.

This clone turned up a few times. The CDR3, as DNA: TGTGCCAGCAGCCAGCAGACAGGACTTAACTATGGCTACACCTTC. Translating gives CASSQQTGLNYGYTF. The chain links TRBV14 to TRBJ1-2; maybe TRBD1 (6 bases). V shed 3 bases and J shed 1 base, with 12 bases lying between them. In germline, CDR1 is SGHDN, CDR2 FVKESK. The CDR3 extends over 15 amino acids.

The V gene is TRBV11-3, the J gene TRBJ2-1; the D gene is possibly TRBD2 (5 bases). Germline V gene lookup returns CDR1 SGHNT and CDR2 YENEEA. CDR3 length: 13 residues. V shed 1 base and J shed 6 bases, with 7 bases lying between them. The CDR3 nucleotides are TGTGCCAGCAGCTTAGGAGAGGGCAATGAGCAGTTCTTC. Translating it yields CASSLGEGNEQFF. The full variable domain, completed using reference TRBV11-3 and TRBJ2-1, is EAGVVQSPRYKIIEKKQPVAFWCNPISGHNTLYWYLQNLGQGPELLIRYENEEAVDDSQLPKDRFSAERLKGVDSTLKIQPAELGDSAVYLCASSLGEGNEQFFGPGTRLTVL.

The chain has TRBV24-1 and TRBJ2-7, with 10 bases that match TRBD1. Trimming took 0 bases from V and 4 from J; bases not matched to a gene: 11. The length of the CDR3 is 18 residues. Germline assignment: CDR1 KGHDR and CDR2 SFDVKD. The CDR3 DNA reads TGTGCCACCAGTGATTTGTGGAGGTGGGGACAGGGGCGATACGAGCAGTACTTC. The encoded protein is CATSDLWRWGQGRYEQYF.

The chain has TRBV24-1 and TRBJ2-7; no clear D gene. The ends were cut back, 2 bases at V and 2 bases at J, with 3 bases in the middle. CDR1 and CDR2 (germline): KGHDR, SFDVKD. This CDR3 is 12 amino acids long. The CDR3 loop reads CATSDSTYEQYF. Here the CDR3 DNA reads TGTGCCACCAGTGATTCCACCTACGAGCAGTACTTC.

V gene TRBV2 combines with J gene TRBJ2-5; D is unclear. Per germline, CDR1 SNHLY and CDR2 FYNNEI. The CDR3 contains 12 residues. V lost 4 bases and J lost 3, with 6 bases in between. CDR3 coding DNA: TGTGCCAGCAGTGGCGGAGAAGAGACCCAGTACTTC. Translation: CASSGGEETQYF. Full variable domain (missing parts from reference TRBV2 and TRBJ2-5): EPEVTQTPSHQVTQMGQEVILRCVPISNHLYFYWYRQILGQKVEFLVSFYNNEISEKSEIFDDQFSVERPDGSNFTLKIRSTKLEDSAMYFCASSGGEETQYFGPGTRLLVL.

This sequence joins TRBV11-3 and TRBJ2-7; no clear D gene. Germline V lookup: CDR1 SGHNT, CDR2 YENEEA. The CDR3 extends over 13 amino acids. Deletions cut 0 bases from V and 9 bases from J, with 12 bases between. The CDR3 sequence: CASSLEQDSGQYF. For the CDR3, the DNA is TGTGCCAGCAGCTTAGAACAAGACTCCGGGCAGTACTTC.

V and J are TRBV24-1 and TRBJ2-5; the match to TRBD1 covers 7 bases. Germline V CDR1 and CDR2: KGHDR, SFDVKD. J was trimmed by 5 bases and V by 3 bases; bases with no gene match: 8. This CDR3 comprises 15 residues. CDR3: CATSDTDRAEETQYF. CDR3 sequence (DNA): TGTGCCACCAGTGATACTGACAGGGCCGAGGAGACCCAGTACTTC.

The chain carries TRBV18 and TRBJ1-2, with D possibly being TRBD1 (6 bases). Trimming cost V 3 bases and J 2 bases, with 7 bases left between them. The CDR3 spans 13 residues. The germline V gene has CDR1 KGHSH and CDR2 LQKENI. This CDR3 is CASSPDRNYGYTF. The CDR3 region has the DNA TGTGCCAGCTCACCGGACAGAAACTATGGCTACACCTTC.

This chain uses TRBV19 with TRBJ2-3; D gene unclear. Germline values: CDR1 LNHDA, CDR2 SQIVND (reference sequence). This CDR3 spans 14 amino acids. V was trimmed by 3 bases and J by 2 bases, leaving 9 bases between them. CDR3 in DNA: TGTGCCAGTAGTATGCGCCTCCTCACAGATACGCAGTATTTT. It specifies CASSMRLLTDTQYF.

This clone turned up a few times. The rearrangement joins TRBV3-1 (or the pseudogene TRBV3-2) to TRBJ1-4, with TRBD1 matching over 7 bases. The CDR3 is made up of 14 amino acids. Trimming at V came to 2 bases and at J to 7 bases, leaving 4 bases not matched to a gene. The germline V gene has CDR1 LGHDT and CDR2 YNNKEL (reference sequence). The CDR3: CASSQTGAGEKLFF. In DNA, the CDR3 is TGTGCCAGCAGCCAAACAGGGGCGGGTGAAAAACTGTTTTTT.

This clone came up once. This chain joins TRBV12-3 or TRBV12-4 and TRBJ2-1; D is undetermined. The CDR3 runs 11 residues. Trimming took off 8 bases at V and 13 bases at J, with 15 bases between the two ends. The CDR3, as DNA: TGTGCCAGCGGAGACCCCCCGGCCCAGTTCTTC. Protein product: CASGDPPAQFF.

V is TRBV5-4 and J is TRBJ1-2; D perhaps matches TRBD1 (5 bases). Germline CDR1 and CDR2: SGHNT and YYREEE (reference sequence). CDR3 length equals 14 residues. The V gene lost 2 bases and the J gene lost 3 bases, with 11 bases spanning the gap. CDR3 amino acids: CASSFGGDDYGYTF. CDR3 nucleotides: TGTGCCAGCAGCTTCGGGGGGGATGACTATGGCTACACCTTC.

CDR3 bases: TGCGCCAGCAGCTTGACAGGCGGAACCTACGAGCAGTACTTC. Amino acids: CASSLTGGTYEQYF. This chain uses TRBV5-1 with TRBJ2-7; perhaps TRBD1 as D (5 bases). The V end lost 1 base, the J end lost 2 bases, and 10 bases lay between the germline ends. From germline, CDR1 is SGHRS and CDR2 YFSETQ. This CDR3 is 14 amino acids long.

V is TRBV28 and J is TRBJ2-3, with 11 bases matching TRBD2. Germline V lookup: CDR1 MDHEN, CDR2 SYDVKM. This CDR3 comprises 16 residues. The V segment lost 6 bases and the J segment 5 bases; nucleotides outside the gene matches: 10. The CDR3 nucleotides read TGTGCCAGCAGACGTCAGAGGGGGACTAGCGGAGATACGCAGTATTTT. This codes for CASRRQRGTSGDTQYF. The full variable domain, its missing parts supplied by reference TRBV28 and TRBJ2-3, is DVKVTQSSRYLVKRTGEKVFLECVQDMDHENMFWYRQDPGLGLRLIYFSYDVKMKEKGDIPEGYSVSREKKERFSLILESASTNQTSMYLCASRRQRGTSGDTQYFGPGTRLTVL.

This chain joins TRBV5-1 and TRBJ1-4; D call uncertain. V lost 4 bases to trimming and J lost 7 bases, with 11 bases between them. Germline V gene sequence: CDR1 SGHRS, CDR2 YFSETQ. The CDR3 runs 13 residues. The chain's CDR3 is CASSGSGFEKLFF. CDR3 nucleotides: TGCGCCAGCAGCGGATCGGGGTTTGAAAAACTGTTTTTT.

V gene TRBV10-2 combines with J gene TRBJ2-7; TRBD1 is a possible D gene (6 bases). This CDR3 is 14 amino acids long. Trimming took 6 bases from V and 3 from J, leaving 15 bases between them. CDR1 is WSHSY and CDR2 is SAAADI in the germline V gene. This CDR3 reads CASSAMTGRYEQYF. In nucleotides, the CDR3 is TGCGCCAGCAGCGCTATGACAGGCCGCTACGAGCAGTACTTC.

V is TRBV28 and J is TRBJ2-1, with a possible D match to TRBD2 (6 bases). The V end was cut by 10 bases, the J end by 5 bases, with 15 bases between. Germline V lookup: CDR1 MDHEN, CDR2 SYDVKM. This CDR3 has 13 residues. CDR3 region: CATFLARDNEQFF. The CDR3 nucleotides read TGTGCCACGTTCCTAGCGAGAGACAATGAGCAGTTCTTC.

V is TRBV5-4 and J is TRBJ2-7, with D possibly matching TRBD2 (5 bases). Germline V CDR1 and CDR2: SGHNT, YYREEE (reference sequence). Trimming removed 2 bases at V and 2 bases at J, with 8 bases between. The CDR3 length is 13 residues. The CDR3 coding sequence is TGTGCCAGCAGCTTAGACGGGGCCTACGAGCAGTACTTC. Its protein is CASSLDGAYEQYF.